Below, one T cell receptor (beta chain) is given with its context. The target antigen is unknown. This entry is derived from a study of T cells in Graves' hyperthyroidism and ophthalmopathy. Overall study context: Specimen type is peripheral blood, collected at initial diagnosis prior to any treatment.

Stable Graves' hyperthyroidism meant no ophthalmopathy progression within 18 months. TCR beta CDR3 regions were amplified from RNA. A first-round RT-PCR of the TCR CDR3 used the HTBI primer set. TCRdb fed the multiplex PCR reads into MiXCR, producing one record per CDR3 protein. The table lists some 560,000 distinct CDR3 sequences, approximately 14% of them singletons. There are 13 residues in the CDR3. The V and J ends lost 2 bases and 6 bases respectively, with 8 bases between them. Looked up from germline, CDR1 is SGHRS and CDR2 is YFSETQ. Study-level findings and limits: Ophthalmopathy and stable hyperthyroidism were told apart by a 13 V-J model.

The source of this sequence is a woman aged 40-49 years with Graves' hyperthyroidism. Input material: blood. The V and J genes are TRBV5-1 and TRBJ2-2, with D hard to call. The CDR3 DNA reads TGCGCCAGCAGCTTTATTAGCTCCGGGGAGCTGTTTTTT. Encoded protein: CASSFISSGELFF.